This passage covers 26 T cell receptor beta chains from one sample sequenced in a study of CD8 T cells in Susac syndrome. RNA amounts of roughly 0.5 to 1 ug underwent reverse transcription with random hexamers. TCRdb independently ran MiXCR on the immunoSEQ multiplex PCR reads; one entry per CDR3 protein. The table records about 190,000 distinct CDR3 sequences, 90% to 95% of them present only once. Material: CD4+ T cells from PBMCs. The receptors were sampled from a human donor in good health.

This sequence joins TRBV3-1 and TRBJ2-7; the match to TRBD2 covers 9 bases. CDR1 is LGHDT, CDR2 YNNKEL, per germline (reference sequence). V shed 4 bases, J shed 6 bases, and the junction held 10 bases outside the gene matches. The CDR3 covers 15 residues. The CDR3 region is CASSLQAGGGVEQYF. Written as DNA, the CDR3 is TGTGCCAGCAGCCTACAAGCGGGGGGAGGGGTCGAGCAGTACTTC.

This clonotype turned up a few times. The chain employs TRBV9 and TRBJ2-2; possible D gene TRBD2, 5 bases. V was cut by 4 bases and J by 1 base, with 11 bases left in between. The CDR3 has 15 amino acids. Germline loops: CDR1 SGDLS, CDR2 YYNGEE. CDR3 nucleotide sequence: TGTGCCAGCAGCCTTCGGACTGGGAACACCGGGGAGCTGTTTTTT. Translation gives CASSLRTGNTGELFF.

CDR3 nucleotide sequence: TGTGCCAGCAGTAGGACTGGGGGGGAAAAACTGTTTTTT. It codes for CASSRTGGEKLFF. The chain joins TRBV27 to TRBJ1-4; D may be TRBD1 (5 bases). This CDR3 has 13 amino acids. Germline V lookup: CDR1 MNHEY, CDR2 SMNVEV (reference sequence). Trimming cost V 5 bases and J 8 bases, with 12 bases left between them.

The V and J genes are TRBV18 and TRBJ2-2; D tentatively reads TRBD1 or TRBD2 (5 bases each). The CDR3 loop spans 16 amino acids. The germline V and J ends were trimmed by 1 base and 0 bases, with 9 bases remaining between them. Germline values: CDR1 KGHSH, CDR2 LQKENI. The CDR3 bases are TGTGCCAGCTCACCACAACTAGGGGCGAACACCGGGGAGCTGTTTTTT. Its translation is CASSPQLGANTGELFF.

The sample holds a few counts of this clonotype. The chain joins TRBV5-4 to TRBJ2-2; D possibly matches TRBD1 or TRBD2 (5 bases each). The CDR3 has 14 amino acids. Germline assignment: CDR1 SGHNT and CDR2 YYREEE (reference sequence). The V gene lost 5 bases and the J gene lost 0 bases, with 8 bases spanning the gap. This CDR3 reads CASSRDANTGELFF. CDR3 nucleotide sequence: TGTGCCAGCAGTAGGGACGCGAACACCGGGGAGCTGTTTTTT.

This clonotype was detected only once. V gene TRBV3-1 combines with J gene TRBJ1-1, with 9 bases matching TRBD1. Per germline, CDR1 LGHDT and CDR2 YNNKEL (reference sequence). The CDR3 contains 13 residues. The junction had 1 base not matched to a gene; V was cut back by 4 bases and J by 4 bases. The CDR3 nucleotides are TGTGCCAGCAGCCGGGACAGGGTCACTGAAGCTTTCTTT. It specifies CASSRDRVTEAFF.

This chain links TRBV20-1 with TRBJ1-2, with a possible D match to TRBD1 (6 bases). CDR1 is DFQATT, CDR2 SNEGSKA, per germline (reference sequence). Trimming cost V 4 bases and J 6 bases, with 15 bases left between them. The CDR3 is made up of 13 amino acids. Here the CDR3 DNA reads TGCAGTGCTACGAAACAGGGACGCGATGGCTACACCTTC. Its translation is CSATKQGRDGYTF.

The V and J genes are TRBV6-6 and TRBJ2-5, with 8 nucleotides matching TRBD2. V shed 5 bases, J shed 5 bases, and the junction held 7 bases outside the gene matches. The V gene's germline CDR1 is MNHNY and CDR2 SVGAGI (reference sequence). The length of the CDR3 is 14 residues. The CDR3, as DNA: TGTGCCAGCAGTACCCCCTCGGGAGGGGAGACCCAGTACTTC. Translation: CASSTPSGGETQYF.

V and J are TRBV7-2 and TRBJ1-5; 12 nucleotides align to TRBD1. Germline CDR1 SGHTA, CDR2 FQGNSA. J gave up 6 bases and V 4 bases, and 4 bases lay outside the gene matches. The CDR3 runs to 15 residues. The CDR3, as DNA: TGTGCCAGCAGCTATGGGACAGGGGGCACTCAGCCCCAGCATTTT. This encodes CASSYGTGGTQPQHF.

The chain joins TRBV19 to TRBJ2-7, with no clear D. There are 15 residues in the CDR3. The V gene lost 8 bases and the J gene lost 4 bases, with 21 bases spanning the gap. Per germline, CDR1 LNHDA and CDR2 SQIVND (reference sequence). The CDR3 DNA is TGTGCCAGTGGGGAAAAAATGGGTTCATTGTACGAGCAGTACTTC. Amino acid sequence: CASGEKMGSLYEQYF.

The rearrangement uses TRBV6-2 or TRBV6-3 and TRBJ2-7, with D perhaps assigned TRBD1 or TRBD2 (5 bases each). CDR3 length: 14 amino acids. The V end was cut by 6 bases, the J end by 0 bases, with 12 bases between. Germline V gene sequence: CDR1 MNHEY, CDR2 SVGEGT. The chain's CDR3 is CASSRDASSYEQYF. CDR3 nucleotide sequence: TGTGCCAGCAGCCGGGACGCTAGCTCCTACGAGCAGTACTTC.

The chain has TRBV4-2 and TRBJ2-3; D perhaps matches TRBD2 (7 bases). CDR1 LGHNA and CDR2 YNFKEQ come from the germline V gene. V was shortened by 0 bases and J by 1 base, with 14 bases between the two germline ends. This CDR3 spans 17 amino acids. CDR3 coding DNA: TGTGCCAGCAGCCAAGATTGGGGGGGCGGGGGCACAGATACGCAGTATTTT. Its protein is CASSQDWGGGGTDTQYF.

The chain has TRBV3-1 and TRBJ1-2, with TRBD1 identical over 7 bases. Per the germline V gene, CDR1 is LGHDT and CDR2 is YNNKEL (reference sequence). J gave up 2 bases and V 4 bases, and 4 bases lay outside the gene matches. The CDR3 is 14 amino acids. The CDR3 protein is CASSPRTGNYGYTF. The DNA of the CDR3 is TGTGCCAGCAGCCCCCGGACAGGCAACTATGGCTACACCTTC.

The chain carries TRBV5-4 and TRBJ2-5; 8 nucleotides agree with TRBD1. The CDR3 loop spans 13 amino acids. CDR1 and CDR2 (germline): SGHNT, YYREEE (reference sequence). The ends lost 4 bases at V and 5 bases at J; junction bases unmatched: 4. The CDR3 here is CASSRDRSETQYF. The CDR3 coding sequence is TGTGCCAGCAGCCGGGACAGGTCGGAGACCCAGTACTTC.

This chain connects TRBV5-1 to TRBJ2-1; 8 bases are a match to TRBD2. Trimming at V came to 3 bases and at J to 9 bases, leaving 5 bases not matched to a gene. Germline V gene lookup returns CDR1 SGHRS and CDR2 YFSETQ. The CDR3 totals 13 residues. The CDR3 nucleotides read TGCGCCAGCAGCTCTGGACTAGCTACTGAGCAGTTCTTC. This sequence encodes CASSSGLATEQFF.

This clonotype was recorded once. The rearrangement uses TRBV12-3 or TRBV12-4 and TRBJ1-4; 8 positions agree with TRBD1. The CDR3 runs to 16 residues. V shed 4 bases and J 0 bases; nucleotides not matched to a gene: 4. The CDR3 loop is CASSWTGRSTNEKLFF. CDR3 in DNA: TGTGCCAGCAGTTGGACAGGGCGGTCAACTAATGAAAAACTGTTTTTT.

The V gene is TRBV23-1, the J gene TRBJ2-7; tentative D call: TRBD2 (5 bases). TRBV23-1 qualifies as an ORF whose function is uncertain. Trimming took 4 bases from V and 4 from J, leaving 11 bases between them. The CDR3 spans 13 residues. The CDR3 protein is CASSPGDRYEQYV. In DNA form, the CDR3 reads TGCGCCAGCAGTCCCGGGGATAGGTACGAGCAGTACGTC.

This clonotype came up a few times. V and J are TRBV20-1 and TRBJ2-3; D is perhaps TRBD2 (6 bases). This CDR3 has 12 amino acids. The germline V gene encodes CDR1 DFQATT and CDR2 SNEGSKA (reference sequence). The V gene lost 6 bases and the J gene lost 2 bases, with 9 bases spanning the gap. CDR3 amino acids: CSAGLLTDTQYF. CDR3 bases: TGCAGTGCGGGACTTCTCACAGATACGCAGTATTTT.

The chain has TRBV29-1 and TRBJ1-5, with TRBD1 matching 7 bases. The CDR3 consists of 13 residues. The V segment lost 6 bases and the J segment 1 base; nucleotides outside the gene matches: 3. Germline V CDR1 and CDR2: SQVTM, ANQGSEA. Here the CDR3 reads CSVGQASNQPQHF. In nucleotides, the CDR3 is TGCAGCGTCGGACAGGCCAGCAATCAGCCCCAGCATTTT.

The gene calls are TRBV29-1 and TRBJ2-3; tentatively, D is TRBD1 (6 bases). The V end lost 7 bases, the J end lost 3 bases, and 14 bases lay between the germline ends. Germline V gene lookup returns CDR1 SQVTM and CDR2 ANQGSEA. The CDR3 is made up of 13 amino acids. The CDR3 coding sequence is TGCAGCGCTGGACAGAAACCTACAGATACGCAGTATTTT. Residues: CSAGQKPTDTQYF.

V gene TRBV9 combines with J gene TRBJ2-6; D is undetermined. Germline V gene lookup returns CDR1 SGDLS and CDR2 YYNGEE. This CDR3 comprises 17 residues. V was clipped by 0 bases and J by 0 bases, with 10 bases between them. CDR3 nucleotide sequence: TGTGCCAGCAGCGTAGGTGTCCGAAGCTCTGGGGCCAACGTCCTGACTTTC. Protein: CASSVGVRSSGANVLTF. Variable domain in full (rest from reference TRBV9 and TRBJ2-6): DSGVTQTPKHLITATGQRVTLRCSPRSGDLSVYWYQQSLDQGLQFLIQYYNGEERAKGNILERFSAQQFPDLHSELNLSSLELGDSALYFCASSVGVRSSGANVLTFGAGSRLTVL.

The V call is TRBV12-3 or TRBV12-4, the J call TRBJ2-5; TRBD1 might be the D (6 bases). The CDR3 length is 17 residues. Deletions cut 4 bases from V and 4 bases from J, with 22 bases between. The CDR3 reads CASSSQGRTAWRETQYF. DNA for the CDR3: TGTGCCAGCAGTTCCCAGGGTAGGACAGCTTGGCGAGAGACCCAGTACTTC.

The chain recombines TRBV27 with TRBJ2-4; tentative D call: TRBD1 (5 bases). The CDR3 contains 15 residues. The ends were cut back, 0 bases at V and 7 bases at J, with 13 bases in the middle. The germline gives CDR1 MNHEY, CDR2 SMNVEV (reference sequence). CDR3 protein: CASSLSLSKGNIQYF. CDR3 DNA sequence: TGTGCCAGCAGTTTATCCCTCTCTAAGGGGAACATTCAGTACTTC.

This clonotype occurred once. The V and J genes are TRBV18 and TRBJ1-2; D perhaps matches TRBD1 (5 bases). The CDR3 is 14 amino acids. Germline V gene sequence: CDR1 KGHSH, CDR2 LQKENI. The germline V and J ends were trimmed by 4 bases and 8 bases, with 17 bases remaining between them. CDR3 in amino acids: CASSLTVGDEGYTF. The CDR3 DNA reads TGTGCCAGCTCACTAACAGTGGGGGATGAGGGCTACACCTTC.

DNA for the CDR3: TGTGCCAGCAGTCCGACCGTCGGACAGGGGAATTCACCCCTCCACTTT. It is translated as CASSPTVGQGNSPLHF. The genes are TRBV27 and TRBJ1-6; 9 nucleotides line up with TRBD1. The CDR3 contains 16 residues. Germline CDR1 reads MNHEY; CDR2 reads SMNVEV (reference sequence). V trimming: 5 bases; J trimming: 7 bases; junction bases outside the gene matches: 9.

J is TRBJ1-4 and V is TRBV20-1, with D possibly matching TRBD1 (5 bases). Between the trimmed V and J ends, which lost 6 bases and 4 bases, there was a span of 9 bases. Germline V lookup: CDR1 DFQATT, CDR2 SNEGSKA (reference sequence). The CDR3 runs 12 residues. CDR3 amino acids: CSADSLNEKLFF. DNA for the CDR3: TGCAGTGCCGACAGCCTTAATGAAAAACTGTTTTTT.